Below, 8 T cell receptor beta chains from the same sample are listed, as sequenced in a study of T cell changes during pregnancy in multiple sclerosis. Profiled with immunoSEQ multiplex PCR; TCRdb holds only in-frame clones, not every one. The sample includes tens of thousands of clones, 90% to 95% of them seen just once. Material: CD4+ T cells from peripheral blood mononuclear cells, obtained after pregnancy. The receptors were sampled from a female donor with multiple sclerosis, enrolled in a pregnancy study.

This clone was observed a single time. This chain connects TRBV2 to TRBJ1-3, with D perhaps TRBD1 (6 bases). Germline CDR1 reads SNHLY; CDR2 reads FYNNEI. There are 16 residues in the CDR3. V was pared by 5 bases and J by 3 bases, with 17 bases between. The chain's CDR3 is CASSTGTGVGGNTIYF. Here the CDR3 DNA reads TGTGCCAGCAGTACAGGGACCGGAGTCGGTGGAAACACCATATATTTT.

The chain is built from TRBV4-2 and TRBJ1-5; TRBD1 is a possible D gene (6 bases). V lost 0 bases to trimming and J lost 6 bases, with 15 bases between them. CDR3 size: 16 residues. Per germline, CDR1 LGHNA and CDR2 YNFKEQ. CDR3 in DNA: TGTGCCAGCAGCCAAGAGGCGAACAGGGTAGGTCAGCCCCAGCATTTT. Protein: CASSQEANRVGQPQHF.

The chain uses TRBV6-5 and TRBJ1-3; possible D gene TRBD1, 5 bases. The germline V gene encodes CDR1 MNHEY and CDR2 SVGAGI. V lost 5 bases and J 2 bases, leaving 13 bases between the germline ends. This CDR3 is built from 15 residues. The CDR3 loop reads CASSPDRTPGNTIYF. The DNA of the CDR3 is TGTGCCAGCAGTCCCGACAGAACCCCTGGAAACACCATATATTTT.

The chain carries TRBV5-1 and TRBJ2-5, with D possibly TRBD2 on 6 matching bases. CDR1 is SGHRS, CDR2 YFSETQ, per germline. CDR3 size: 15 residues. Trimming pared 2 bases from V and 1 base from J, leaving 12 bases between. CDR3 sequence: CASSFRPGGQETQYF. CDR3 in DNA: TGCGCCAGCAGCTTCCGCCCCGGGGGCCAAGAGACCCAGTACTTC.

This chain links TRBV9 with TRBJ1-2; a possible D gene is TRBD1 (5 bases). Germline assignment: CDR1 SGDLS and CDR2 YYNGEE. Trimming left V 0 bases short and J 4 bases short, with 7 bases between. CDR3 length: 13 amino acids. Here the CDR3 reads CASSVADTYGYTF. CDR3 in DNA: TGTGCCAGCAGCGTAGCGGACACCTATGGCTACACCTTC.

The V and J genes are TRBV10-3 and TRBJ2-3; TRBD2 matches 10 bases. CDR1 is ENHRY, CDR2 SYGVKD, per germline. The CDR3 totals 17 residues. With V trimmed by 2 bases and J by 4 bases, 9 bases remained unmatched. The chain's CDR3 is CAISEATSGTRADTQYF. Here the CDR3 DNA reads TGTGCCATCAGTGAGGCAACTAGCGGGACGCGCGCAGATACGCAGTATTTT.

This clone was seen a single time. The rearrangement joins TRBV10-2 to TRBJ2-3; TRBD2 agrees at 8 bases. In germline, CDR1 is WSHSY, CDR2 SAAADI. J gave up 4 bases and V 3 bases, and 9 bases lay outside the gene matches. CDR3 length equals 16 residues. In DNA form, the CDR3 reads TGCGCCAGCAGTGACCCGGGGGGGGGCAGCGCAGATACGCAGTATTTT. This gives the protein CASSDPGGGSADTQYF.

There are a few counts of this clone. The chain joins TRBV19 to TRBJ1-1; possibly TRBD1 for D (6 bases). Germline-derived CDR1 and CDR2 are LNHDA and SQIVND (reference sequence). V gave up 5 bases and J gave up 5 bases, with 18 bases separating them. This CDR3 region has 15 residues. CDR3 sequence: CASSRNTGILTEAFF. The CDR3 nucleotides are TGTGCCAGTAGTCGAAACACAGGGATTCTGACTGAAGCTTTCTTT.